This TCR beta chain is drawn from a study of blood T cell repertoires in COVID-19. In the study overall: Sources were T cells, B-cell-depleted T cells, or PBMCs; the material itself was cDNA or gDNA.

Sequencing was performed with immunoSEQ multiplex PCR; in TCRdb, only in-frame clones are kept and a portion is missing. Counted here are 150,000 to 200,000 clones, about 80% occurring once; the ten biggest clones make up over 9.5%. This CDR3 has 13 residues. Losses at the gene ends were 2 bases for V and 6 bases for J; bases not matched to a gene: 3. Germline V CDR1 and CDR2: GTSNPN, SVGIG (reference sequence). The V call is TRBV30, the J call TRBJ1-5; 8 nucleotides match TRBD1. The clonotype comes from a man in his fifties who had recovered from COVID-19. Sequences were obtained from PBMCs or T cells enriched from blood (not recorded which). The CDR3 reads CAWSTDRAQPQHF. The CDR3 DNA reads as TGTGCCTGGAGTACGGACAGGGCTCAGCCCCAGCATTTT.